This TCR beta chain is from a study of blood T cell repertoires in COVID-19. Original analysis: From reference gene primer amplification, estimates of nucleated cell counts were derived. Profiled with immunoSEQ multiplex PCR; TCRdb holds only in-frame clones, not every one. V and J calls and clone size are those listed in that table; D and trimming were worked out from the DNA. In the table there are about 97,000 clones, 70% to 90% of which are singletons. The length of the CDR3 is 14 residues. Germline lookup yields CDR1 SGDLS and CDR2 YYNGEE. The V segment lost 4 bases and the J segment 5 bases; nucleotides outside the gene matches: 8. A single count supports this clone.

The specimen sequenced was peripheral blood. This sequence originates from a human donor in a cohort sampled during active COVID-19. The chain uses TRBV9 and TRBJ2-7; 8 nucleotides agree with TRBD1. CDR3 DNA sequence: TGTGCCAGCAGCCTGGGGGCAGGGGGCAACGAGCAGTACTTC. Amino acids: CASSLGAGGNEQYF.